What follows is one T cell receptor beta chain and its context. Its specific antigen is unknown. No quality values exist for individual bases; no much larger clone is one base distant. The CDR3 goes from the cysteine to the phenylalanine over 12 residues. The sequence is cut down to CDR3 DNA, 36 bases in frame from base 1. From V the trimming removes 2 bases and from J it removes 11 bases, while the gene matches leave 5 bases of the junction unaccounted for. CDR1 is given as GTSNPN and CDR2 as SVGIG, both from the germline V gene (reference sequence). Using the deep immunoSEQ assay, multiplex PCR amplified TCR CDR3 regions from genomic DNA. Genomic DNA extracted from each cell subset was distributed evenly over all wells of several immunoSEQ 96-well plates, and each plate served as one replicate. For sorted subsets, about 200 ng genomic DNA, equal to approximately 30,000 T cell genomes, was loaded into each replicate PCR. Purified libraries were measured with a Qubit 3.0 fluorometer, size-checked on a Bioanalyzer 2100, and measured again with the KAPA Library Quantification kit. Every immunoSEQ 96-well plate was sequenced on a separate single-read 150-cycle Illumina NextSeq 550 flow cell. On the study's bioinformatics: Because the immunoSEQ output included only junctional sequences and no quality scores, the filtering could not be the same as the filtering used for full-length reads. Sequences were annotated with PyIR, a Python wrapper for IgBLAST v1.9, and V/J genes and CDR3 were assigned using IMGT germline references. Reads with weak V/J assignments (E-value above 1e-6), missing CDR3, stop codons, out-of-frame junctions, or ambiguous translated residues were removed. V3J clonotypes were defined as sequences sharing an identical inferred V gene, J gene, and CDR3 amino acid sequence. Percentage overlap between repertoires was calculated by dividing the number of shared unique clonotypes by the size of the smaller repertoire. Three approaches were used to assess repertoire richness: RTK rarefaction, the Chao1 estimator, and Recon v2.1 estimates of unobserved clonotypes. Generation probabilities were computed with OLGA for all TCRbeta clonotypes obtained by the gDNA method from four donors. In TCRdb, the immuneACCESS table is reduced to in-frame sequences with V and J assigned. These tables do not hold every clone; where another copy was compared, an unresolved V gene accounts for under half, and the others remain unexplained. The V and J calls and clone size were taken over from that table, and D and trimming were inferred from the DNA. For this sample there are roughly 1 million clones; around 82% appear just once. The ten largest clonotypes hold approximately 0.52% of the sample.

The entry originates in a study of shared clonotypes between healthy human individuals (dated by TCRdb to the early 2020s). As for the study more broadly: A couple of women and a few men aged 18 to 49 years were included in the cohort. For each donor, CD4 naive and CD4 memory were each run on three plates, CD8 naive on two plates, and CD8 memory on one plate. To increase sequencing depth and limit assay-specific biases, different laboratories used diverse techniques to prepare libraries and sequence TCR repertoires. To estimate repertoire size and how much clonotype sharing occurs between individuals, the study deeply sequenced the blood TCR repertoires of several healthy adults. Per donor, leukapheresis produced somewhere between about 0.94 and 9.5 billion PBMCs. The paper as a whole reports these results and caveats: When a handful of donors were compared, the shared fraction of clonotypes was 5% to 6.5% for naive CD4, 3.5% to 4% for naive CD8, about 2.4% for memory CD4, and around 0.4% for memory CD8. Sampling was restricted to blood, and TCR repertoires in tissues likely differ from the TCR repertoires found in blood. Pairwise subsampling indicated that sequencing depth was expected to affect the degree of clonotype sharing among donors. Because the study included only a small number of donors, the genetic and exposure-history diversity represented was limited. Clonotypes shared by all four sorted-subset donors showed higher generation probabilities than non-shared clonotypes. Rarefaction of sorted-subset datasets indicated incomplete sequencing despite the large sequencing depth. Estimated clonotype richness was generally larger for naive than for memory subsets.

Healthy HIV-negative adults with no recently reported acute infections or vaccinations were included as donors. Every donor was a Caucasian adult residing in Nashville, Tennessee, USA. Magnetic negative selection was used to enrich CD4+ T cells, after which naive cells were positively selected on CD45RA and the negative fraction became the memory subset. After blood collection by leukapheresis, PBMCs were isolated using Ficoll-Histopaque density gradient centrifugation and then cryopreserved in the vapor phase of liquid nitrogen. Analytical flow cytometry was used to check the purity and quantity of every magnetically sorted T cell population. Genomic DNA was isolated from each sorted fraction and quantified by UV absorbance on a Nanodrop 2000c.

This sequence was found in a man aged 18 to 29 in good health. Some clones in this sample may be carry-over from other donors' samples. The specimen sequenced was memory CD4+ T cells from PBMCs. The cell subset or site label of this sample denotes: CD45RA-negative fraction. This sequence uses TRBV30 and TRBJ2-1; 8 bases in between match TRBD2. The DNA sequence follows: TGTGCCTGGAGTTCGACTAGCGCCCAGCAGTTCTTC. This sequence encodes CAWSSTSAQQFF.